The 24 T cell receptor beta chains below were found in one sample sequenced in a study of technical replicates of blood from a few donors. Clones were sequenced by immunoSEQ multiplex PCR, and TCRdb holds only the in-frame ones, with some missing. The table shows 85,000 to 100,000 clones, with around 96% occurring only once. The specimen sequenced was T cells isolated from PBMCs. These receptors came from a human donor in good health.

The chain carries TRBV15 and TRBJ2-7; no firm D call. Trimming took 1 base from V and 6 from J, leaving 10 bases between them. There are 13 residues in the CDR3. Germline values: CDR1 LNHNV, CDR2 YYDKDF (reference sequence). CDR3 sequence reads: CATSRVEFREQYF. CDR3 DNA sequence: TGTGCCACCAGCAGAGTTGAGTTCCGCGAGCAGTACTTC.

This chain uses TRBV19 with TRBJ2-1; 7 bases map to TRBD1. The V gene's germline CDR1 is LNHDA and CDR2 SQIVND (reference sequence). V was pared by 11 bases and J by 6 bases, with 10 bases of the junction left unmatched. The CDR3 totals 13 residues. CDR3 in amino acids: CAALGQFGNEQFF. The DNA for the CDR3 is TGTGCCGCACTGGGACAGTTTGGCAATGAGCAGTTCTTC.

The chain employs TRBV7-6 and TRBJ2-1, with 12 bases matching TRBD2. V lost 2 bases, J lost 9 bases, and 23 bases stayed unmatched. Germline CDR1 and CDR2: SGHVS and FNYEAQ. There are 21 residues in the CDR3. The CDR3 here is CASSLNAAASGRATPQGEQFF. The DNA of the CDR3 is TGTGCCAGCAGCTTAAACGCGGCGGCTAGCGGGAGGGCCACTCCTCAGGGTGAGCAGTTCTTC. The complete variable domain, with remaining parts taken from reference TRBV7-6 and TRBJ2-1, reads GAGVSQSPRYKVTKRGQDVALRCDPISGHVSLYWYRQALGQGPEFLTYFNYEAQQDKSGLPNDRFSAERPEGSISTLTIQRTEQRDSAMYRCASSLNAAASGRATPQGEQFFGPGTRLTVL.

The rearrangement links TRBV30 to TRBJ2-1; possibly TRBD1 for D (6 bases). The CDR3 has 14 amino acids. Germline V lookup: CDR1 GTSNPN, CDR2 SVGIG (reference sequence). V lost 5 bases and J 9 bases, leaving 20 bases between the germline ends. The DNA of the CDR3 is TGTGCCTGGGGAATGGGGGCGCGGGTCAGTGAGCAGTTCTTC. Translating it yields CAWGMGARVSEQFF. The whole variable domain, remainder taken from reference TRBV30 and TRBJ2-1, is SQTIHQWPATLVQPVGSPLSLECTVEGTSNPNLYWYRQAAGRGLQLLFYSVGIGQISSEVPQNLSASRPQDRQFILSSKKLLLSDSGFYLCAWGMGARVSEQFFGPGTRLTVL.

This chain uses TRBV10-1 with TRBJ1-5; 7 bases align to TRBD1. This CDR3 is built from 22 residues. J gave up 0 bases and V 2 bases, and 22 bases lay outside the gene matches. Per the germline V gene, CDR1 is WNHNN and CDR2 is SYGVQD (reference sequence). The CDR3 is CASSEVSDRQRGSYYSNQPQHF. DNA for the CDR3: TGCGCCAGCAGTGAGGTTTCGGACAGGCAGAGGGGGTCCTATTATAGCAATCAGCCCCAGCATTTT.

The V and J genes are TRBV28 and TRBJ1-1, with D hard to call. Trimming left V 5 bases short and J 4 bases short, with 8 bases between. CDR3 length equals 12 residues. Germline lookup yields CDR1 MDHEN and CDR2 SYDVKM. CDR3 nucleotide sequence: TGTGCCAGCAGTCCACTGGTCACTGAAGCTTTCTTT. This sequence encodes CASSPLVTEAFF. The whole variable domain, remainder taken from reference TRBV28 and TRBJ1-1, is DVKVTQSSRYLVKRTGEKVFLECVQDMDHENMFWYRQDPGLGLRLIYFSYDVKMKEKGDIPEGYSVSREKKERFSLILESASTNQTSMYLCASSPLVTEAFFGQGTRLTVV.

This rearrangement joins TRBV6-5 to TRBJ2-1, with D possibly matching TRBD2 (6 bases). Per germline, CDR1 MNHEY and CDR2 SVGAGI. The CDR3 extends over 15 amino acids. Trimming shortened V by 2 bases and J by 8 bases, and 16 bases separated the two germline ends. The DNA of the CDR3 is TGTGCCAGCAGTTACGGGGGGATGGACGTTGATGAGCAGTTCTTC. It translates to CASSYGGMDVDEQFF.

V gene TRBV7-2 combines with J gene TRBJ2-1, with D possibly being TRBD2 (6 bases). Trimming removed 3 bases at V and 4 bases at J, with 13 bases between. The V gene's germline CDR1 is SGHTA and CDR2 FQGNSA. There are 15 residues in the CDR3. The CDR3 region has the DNA TGTGCCAGCAGCTTCTATAGCGGAGCATACAATGAGCAGTTCTTC. Translated: CASSFYSGAYNEQFF.

The CDR3 nucleotides are TGTGCCAGCAGCTTAGGGGCTTGGACAGACAATAATTACGAGCAGTACTTC. The encoded protein is CASSLGAWTDNNYEQYF. V gene TRBV13 combines with J gene TRBJ2-7; tentative D call: TRBD1 (6 bases). The CDR3 length is 17 residues. Trimming pared 0 bases from V and 4 bases from J, leaving 19 bases between. In germline, CDR1 is PRHDT, CDR2 FYEKMQ (reference sequence).

V gene TRBV5-1 combines with J gene TRBJ2-1; perhaps TRBD2 as D (6 bases). V was pared by 0 bases and J by 8 bases, with 9 bases between. Germline V gene lookup returns CDR1 SGHRS and CDR2 YFSETQ. This CDR3 has 13 amino acids. The CDR3 nucleotides are TGCGCCAGCAGCTTGGTGGGACTCCATGAGCAGTTCTTC. It specifies CASSLVGLHEQFF.

CDR3 sequence reads: CASSQDGAGEYTGELFF. CDR3 nucleotide sequence: TGTGCCAGCAGCCAAGATGGCGCGGGGGAGTATACCGGGGAGCTGTTTTTT. The genes are TRBV14 and TRBJ2-2; 7 nucleotides match TRBD2. Unmatched junction bases numbered 9, after V lost 0 bases and J lost 5 bases. The CDR3 runs to 17 residues. Germline values: CDR1 SGHDN, CDR2 FVKESK.

The sample holds a few counts of this clone. The J gene is TRBJ2-1, the V gene TRBV30; D might be TRBD2 (5 bases). The length of the CDR3 is 11 residues. Germline lookup yields CDR1 GTSNPN and CDR2 SVGIG (reference sequence). The chain's CDR3 is CASRKRDEQFF. DNA for the CDR3: TGTGCTTCAAGGAAGAGGGATGAGCAGTTCTTC.

CDR3 residues: CASSRTGGVNEKLFF. In DNA, the CDR3 is TGTGCCAGCAGCCGGACAGGTGGAGTTAATGAAAAACTGTTTTTT. V usage is TRBV7-9 and J usage is TRBJ1-4; 7 bases fit TRBD1. With 5 bases clipped from V and 4 bases from J, the junction kept 7 bases outside the gene matches. The CDR3 loop spans 15 amino acids. The germline gives CDR1 SEHNR, CDR2 FQNEAQ (reference sequence).

This chain joins TRBV5-1 and TRBJ1-2; D is undetermined. Germline V gene data show CDR1 as SGHRS and CDR2 as YFSETQ. This CDR3 region has 14 residues. V dropped 0 bases and J dropped 6 bases, with 12 bases sitting between them. CDR3 residues: CASSLGAGWDGYTF. The CDR3 DNA is TGCGCCAGCAGCTTGGGAGCAGGATGGGATGGCTACACCTTC.

The chain joins TRBV6-6 to TRBJ1-6, with D perhaps matching TRBD1 (6 bases). V was clipped by 2 bases and J by 1 base, with 9 bases between them. The germline CDR1 and CDR2 sequences are MNHNY and SVGAGI (reference sequence). The CDR3 length is 16 residues. The CDR3 coding sequence is TGTGCCAGCAGTTACGGACAGATGTCCTATAATTCACCCCTCCACTTT. This encodes CASSYGQMSYNSPLHF.

V is TRBV2 and J is TRBJ2-5, with 9 bases fitting TRBD1. V shed 6 bases and J 2 bases; nucleotides not matched to a gene: 1. This CDR3 comprises 13 residues. Germline V gene lookup returns CDR1 SNHLY and CDR2 FYNNEI. Here the CDR3 reads CASSGTGQETQYF. As DNA, the CDR3 is TGTGCCAGCAGCGGGACAGGGCAAGAGACCCAGTACTTC.

The chain carries TRBV27 and TRBJ1-2; 12 bases agree with TRBD1. The CDR3 has 16 amino acids. The germline CDR1 and CDR2 sequences are MNHEY and SMNVEV (reference sequence). The ends lost 1 base at V and 6 bases at J; junction bases unmatched: 6. CDR3 in DNA: TGTGCCAGCAGTTTATTTGCGGGACAGGGGGCCGATGGCTACACCTTC. Translating it yields CASSLFAGQGADGYTF.

This clone was counted only a few times. V usage is TRBV2 and J usage is TRBJ1-1; 8 bases line up with TRBD1. Germline-derived CDR1 and CDR2 are SNHLY and FYNNEI. There are 13 residues in the CDR3. The J segment lost 1 base and the V segment lost 6 bases, leaving 1 base of the junction unmatched. The DNA of the CDR3 is TGTGCCAGCAGGGGACAGGAGAACACTGAAGCTTTCTTT. Translated, it gives CASRGQENTEAFF.

The chain is built from TRBV5-1 and TRBJ2-7; TRBD2 agrees at 8 bases. Germline V gene data show CDR1 as SGHRS and CDR2 as YFSETQ. V lost 5 bases and J lost 6; bases outside the gene matches: 13. The CDR3 consists of 15 residues. The CDR3 DNA reads as TGCGCCAGCAGTTCGGTGGGTAGCGGGACATCCGAGCAGTACTTC. Protein: CASSSVGSGTSEQYF. The whole variable domain, filled in from reference TRBV5-1 and TRBJ2-7, reads KAGVTQTPRYLIKTRGQQVTLSCSPISGHRSVSWYQQTPGQGLQFLFEYFSETQRNKGNFPGRFSGRQFSNSRSEMNVSTLELGDSALYLCASSSVGSGTSEQYFGPGTRLTVT.

The chain has TRBV13 and TRBJ2-5; TRBD2 matches 13 bases. V lost 2 bases, J lost 5 bases, and 8 bases stayed unmatched. This CDR3 is 17 amino acids long. Germline CDR1 reads PRHDT; CDR2 reads FYEKMQ (reference sequence). The CDR3 loop reads CASSLIGGTSGEETQYF. CDR3 nucleotides: TGTGCCAGCAGCTTAATAGGGGGGACTAGCGGGGAGGAGACCCAGTACTTC.

The rearrangement links TRBV7-9 to TRBJ2-1; D is possibly TRBD2 (6 bases). The CDR3 extends over 18 amino acids. The V end lost 6 bases, the J end lost 10 bases, and 31 bases lay between the germline ends. In germline, CDR1 is SEHNR, CDR2 FQNEAQ (reference sequence). The CDR3 bases are TGTGCCAGCAGACATGGACGGGAAACTAGCTACCTACATGCCGAGCAGTTCTTC. Translated: CASRHGRETSYLHAEQFF.

The chain is built from TRBV5-1 and TRBJ2-5; 8 bases fit TRBD2. Trimming cost V 4 bases and J 2 bases; bases outside gene matches: 10. This CDR3 is 16 amino acids long. Germline V gene data show CDR1 as SGHRS and CDR2 as YFSETQ. The CDR3 DNA sequence: TGCGCCAGCAGCCCGGGAGCGGGAGTGGGGCAAGAGACCCAGTACTTC. The encoded protein is CASSPGAGVGQETQYF.

The chain links TRBV27 to TRBJ1-1; D unclear. Germline assignment: CDR1 MNHEY and CDR2 SMNVEV (reference sequence). CDR3 length: 15 residues. V lost 7 bases, J lost 0 bases, and 15 bases lay in between. CDR3 coding DNA: TGTGCCAGCACTGTCCGATTATACATGAACACTGAAGCTTTCTTT. This encodes CASTVRLYMNTEAFF.

The chain links TRBV12-5 to TRBJ2-1; possible D gene TRBD1, 5 bases. This CDR3 spans 14 amino acids. V was clipped by 4 bases and J by 4 bases, with 11 bases between them. Germline CDR1 is LGHNT and CDR2 is FRNRAP. This CDR3 is CASGSRDKYNEQFF. CDR3 in DNA: TGTGCTAGTGGTTCCAGGGATAAGTACAATGAGCAGTTCTTC.